This T cell receptor beta chain was captured by sequencing in a study of T cell repertoires in cytomegalovirus infection. Study-wide results and caveats: In two of eight donors, the top clonotype was HLA-C-restricted CMV-specific. Cumulative frequency of public TCR beta families picked out carriers of CMV plus the relevant HLA.

In TCRdb, the reads were re-called with MiXCR into one record per CDR3 protein. Counted here are some 700,000 distinct CDR3 sequences, roughly 35% occurring once; the ten biggest clones make up around 2.6%. The length of the CDR3 is 15 residues. The ends were cut back, 6 bases at V and 4 bases at J, with 15 bases in the middle. CDR1 SEHNR and CDR2 FQNEAQ come from the germline V gene (reference sequence). At least ten counts were recorded for this clonotype. What it binds is not known. The source is a human donor in good health (CMV status not recorded). Some clones in this sample may be carry-over from other donors' samples. Sequenced: PBMCs. The J gene is TRBJ2-2, the V gene TRBV7-9; D is unclear. The CDR3 reads CASSPGSRRTGELFF. As DNA, the CDR3 is TGTGCCAGCAGTCCTGGGTCCAGGCGCACCGGGGAGCTGTTTTTT.